Reported below is one T cell receptor (beta chain). Its antigen is undetermined. This specimen belongs to a study of cytomegalovirus exposure and HLA in healthy donors. Study-wide results and caveats: Cytomegalovirus association was assigned to about 150 TCR beta chains.

Generated by immunoSEQ multiplex PCR, the TCRdb table keeps only in-frame clones and is missing some. Of hundreds of thousands of clones in the sample, roughly 87% were seen once. The V end lost 6 bases, the J end lost 2 bases, and 10 bases lay between the germline ends. From germline, CDR1 is SNHLY and CDR2 FYNNEI. This CDR3 comprises 13 residues. The V gene is TRBV2, the J gene TRBJ1-1; D gene unclear. This receptor was taken from a woman between 18 and 29 years old in good health and CMV-seropositive. Sequenced input: PBMCs. The CDR3 DNA reads TGTGCCAGCAGGGACCCGGGAAACACTGAAGCTTTCTTT. Translating it yields CASRDPGNTEAFF.